Included here is one TCR beta chain sequence, with context. Its antigen is unknown. V was pared by 0 bases and J by 2 bases, with 23 bases between. The CDR3 sequence is 20 residues long. CDR1 MNHNY and CDR2 SVGAGI come from the germline V gene (reference sequence). This entry belongs to a study of early T cells in non-severe SARS-CoV-2 infection. On the study more broadly: Sequencing of bulk RNA from unsorted whole blood was done, without chain pairing. General study points: VDJdb-based matching was biased toward anti-spike CD8 responses and missed private and CD4 specificities.

Individual cDNA molecules were tagged with unique molecular identifiers, the study reported. TCRdb recomputed calls from the 5' RACE reads with MiXCR, one row per CDR3 protein. The sample carries about 85,000 distinct CDR3 sequences, approximately 15% recorded once. Specimen: whole blood. The chain has TRBV6-6 and TRBJ1-5; possibly TRBD1 for D (5 bases). The TCR originated in an adult who was a healthcare worker with PCR-confirmed SARS-CoV-2 infection or an uninfected control (not recorded which). DNA of the CDR3: TGTGCCAGCAGTTACTCCGGACTAGCGGGGCCCTCGGAGGGCAATCAGCCCCAGCATTTT. Amino acid sequence: CASSYSGLAGPSEGNQPQHF.